The clone carrying this T cell receptor beta chain was recorded a few times. Its antigen is not known. The data were obtained in a study of Graves' ophthalmopathy and Graves' hyperthyroidism. Study-level findings and limits: The model achieved 70.59% sensitivity and over 72% specificity for ophthalmopathy progression.

Germline loops: CDR1 SGHAT, CDR2 FQNNGV. The CDR3 contains 17 residues. Between the trimmed V and J ends, which lost 5 bases and 1 base, there was a span of 17 bases. Researchers took RNA transcripts and amplified TCR beta CDR3 regions from them. The first round was an RT-PCR with HTBI primers, and the second round was a multiplex PCR. TCRdb used MiXCR to reprocess the multiplex PCR reads, holding one entry per CDR3 protein. The repertoire holds about 620,000 distinct CDR3 sequences, with about a fifth as singletons. Hyperthyroidism patients were newly diagnosed, ill under 2 months, and aged 18 to 65 years.

The chain links TRBV11-2 to TRBJ2-2; D remains ambiguous. The TCR comes from a woman aged 18-30 years with stable Graves' hyperthyroidism. Some clones in this sample may be carry-over from other donors' samples. Sequenced input: peripheral blood. CDR3: CASSLTWTVRNTGELFF. CDR3 coding DNA: TGTGCCAGCAGCCTTACCTGGACGGTTCGGAACACCGGGGAGCTGTTTTTT.